The 8 T cell receptor beta chains given below trace back to one sample, sequenced in a study of STAT5B mutations in CD4+ large granular lymphocyte leukemia. Sequenced by immunoSEQ multiplex PCR; TCRdb stores in-frame clones only, minus some. Among about 40,000 clones listed, 80% to 90% were seen once. Sequenced input: CD4+ T cells from blood buffy coats. These receptors all stem from a human donor in good health.

CDR3 in amino acids: CASSELGAGPNQPQHF. As DNA, the CDR3 is TGTGCCAGCAGTGAACTAGGGGCAGGTCCGAATCAGCCCCAGCATTTT. This chain links TRBV6-1 with TRBJ1-5, with D possibly TRBD1 on 5 matching bases. Germline V gene data show CDR1 as MNHNS and CDR2 as SASEGT. The ends were cut back, 2 bases at V and 4 bases at J, with 15 bases in the middle. The CDR3 has 16 residues.

V usage is TRBV6-1 and J usage is TRBJ2-7; D is ambiguous. Deletions cut 6 bases from V and 0 bases from J, with 9 bases between. CDR3 length equals 13 residues. Per the germline V gene, CDR1 is MNHNS and CDR2 is SASEGT. CDR3 sequence: CASSFSFSYEQYF. The CDR3 DNA reads TGTGCCAGCAGCTTTAGCTTCTCCTACGAGCAGTACTTC.

This clone was observed a handful of times. CDR3 DNA: TGTGCCAGCTCACCGCGGGAGGAAACGGCTTTCTTT. Translated: CASSPREETAFF. The chain couples TRBV18 to TRBJ1-1, with D uncertain. The CDR3 contains 12 residues. Trimming left V 3 bases short and J 11 bases short, with 13 bases between. CDR1 is KGHSH and CDR2 is LQKENI in the germline V gene.

V usage is TRBV7-6 and J usage is TRBJ1-1, with TRBD1 as a possible D gene (6 bases). The germline V gene has CDR1 SGHVS and CDR2 FNYEAQ. The V end was cut by 1 base, the J end by 5 bases, with 14 bases between. CDR3 length: 15 residues. CDR3 coding DNA: TGTGCCAGCAGCTTAGACATCCGGGGGCATACTGAAGCTTTCTTT. Translation gives CASSLDIRGHTEAFF.

The chain links TRBV2 to TRBJ1-2, with D hard to call. V shed 3 bases and J shed 5 bases, with 7 bases lying between them. The V gene's germline CDR1 is SNHLY and CDR2 FYNNEI. The CDR3 runs 12 residues. The CDR3 nucleotides are TGTGCCAGCAGTGAGAGCGGTTATGGCTACACCTTC. Translated: CASSESGYGYTF.

The genes are TRBV5-1 and TRBJ2-5; D not resolved. This CDR3 region has 17 residues. The V end was cut by 4 bases, the J end by 0 bases, with 19 bases between. The germline V gene encodes CDR1 SGHRS and CDR2 YFSETQ. CDR3 DNA sequence: TGCGCCAGCAGCCCTTTTCCAGCAGGTACCCACCAAGAGACCCAGTACTTC. Translation: CASSPFPAGTHQETQYF. Filled out from reference TRBV5-1 and TRBJ2-5, the complete variable domain reads KAGVTQTPRYLIKTRGQQVTLSCSPISGHRSVSWYQQTPGQGLQFLFEYFSETQRNKGNFPGRFSGRQFSNSRSEMNVSTLELGDSALYLCASSPFPAGTHQETQYFGPGTRLLVL.

The V call is TRBV5-8, the J call TRBJ1-1; perhaps TRBD1 as D (5 bases). The CDR3 covers 15 residues. V lost 4 bases and J lost 5, with 18 bases in between. Germline loops: CDR1 SGHTS, CDR2 YDEGEE. CDR3 residues: CASSPVGGRDTEAFF. CDR3 DNA sequence: TGTGCCAGCAGCCCCGTTGGGGGACGAGATACTGAAGCTTTCTTT. Drawing the rest from reference TRBV5-8 and TRBJ1-1, the complete variable domain is EAGVTQSPTHLIKTRGQQATLRCSPISGHTSVYWYQQALGLGLQFLLWYDEGEERNRGNFPPRFSGRQFPNYSSELNVNALELEDSALYLCASSPVGGRDTEAFFGQGTRLTVV.

About this clone itself: Its ends do not fully match the called genes, so a read error is possible. The chain has TRBV7-9 and TRBJ1-2, with D hard to call. CDR3 length: 12 residues. CDR1 is SEHNR and CDR2 is FQNEAQ in the germline V gene (reference sequence). The CDR3 loop reads CASSLREGGNTF. CDR3 nucleotide sequence: TGTGCCAGCAGCCTCCGGGAGGGTGGCAACACCTTC.